This T cell receptor (beta chain) was sequenced during a study of T cell repertoires in cytomegalovirus infection. In the study overall: Matching HLA type, along with CMV infection, was indicated by public TCR beta signatures.

This clonotype came up a few times. The J segment lost 5 bases and the V segment lost 5 bases, leaving 12 bases of the junction unmatched. The CDR3 sequence is 17 residues long. Germline values: CDR1 MDHEN, CDR2 SYDVKM. TCRdb re-called the reads with MiXCR, one entry per CDR3 protein. The table lists about 250,000 distinct CDR3 sequences, around 15% of them singletons. The sample was CD8+ T cells from PBMCs. The gene calls are TRBV28 and TRBJ2-5; 12 bases are shared with TRBD2. This TCR came from a human donor in good health (CMV status not recorded). Some clones in this sample may be carry-over from other donors' samples. In nucleotides, the CDR3 is TGTGCCAGCAGTCATCAGCTAGCGGGGGGGAGGGTGGAGACCCAGTACTTC. Its protein product is CASSHQLAGGRVETQYF.